This T cell receptor beta chain was identified during a study of blood T cell repertoires in COVID-19. Overall study: The samples span acute and convalescent COVID-19 from the United States, Italy and Spain.

Trimming took 4 bases from V and 1 from J, leaving 16 bases between them. Per the germline V gene, CDR1 is SGHTA and CDR2 is FQGNSA. The CDR3 is made up of 16 amino acids. Original handling: From reference gene primer amplification, estimates of nucleated cell counts were derived. Clones were read by immunoSEQ multiplex PCR, and TCRdb kept only the in-frame ones, dropping some. The D gene and trimming were derived from the DNA, and the V and J assignments and clone size from that table. The data hold roughly 250,000 clones, with about 85% observed a single time. Patients at the Seattle site were enrolled during active infection and followed longitudinally.

The sample consisted of peripheral blood. The TCR was taken from a human donor with COVID-19, enrolled during active disease. The donor label of this sample is uncertain. The chain employs TRBV7-2 and TRBJ1-1, with D perhaps matching TRBD1 (6 bases). The CDR3 here is CASSSPTGIANTEAFF. CDR3 DNA sequence: TGTGCCAGCAGCTCCCCGACAGGCATAGCGAACACTGAAGCTTTCTTT.